This T cell receptor beta chain was retrieved from a study of beta chain features in type 1 diabetes. As for the study in general: The examined sorted cells totaled 107,917,701 across samples. The study's findings and limits: Moderately but significantly shorter TCRB CDR3s were found in Type 1 diabetes patients in all four CD4+ subsets. Because the template was cDNA, high-expressing cells might be over-represented. In the patient group, naive, central memory and Treg TCRB repertoires seemed more alike than in the healthy donor group.

Concerning this clone: The antigen remains undetermined. The same CDR3 can be traced to other DNA sequences in this sample.

Since all of the isolated RNA was reverse transcribed, expressed TCRB transcripts were what got sequenced. This table comes from immunoSEQ multiplex PCR, and its TCRdb copy is limited to in-frame clones, with some not included. The sample includes fewer than 300,000 clones, around 21% of them seen just once. Germline V lookup: CDR1 SGHRS, CDR2 YFSETQ. The V and J ends lost 0 bases and 1 base respectively, with 10 bases between them. The CDR3 is 15 residues long. The sequence came from a woman between 40 and 50 years old with type 1 diabetes. The sample comprised naive CD4+ T cells from blood. V is TRBV5-1 and J is TRBJ1-1, with D maybe TRBD1 (6 bases). The CDR3 coding sequence is TGCGCCAGCAGCTTGGTCGGGACACAGAACACTGAAGCTTTCTTT. Its translation: CASSLVGTQNTEAFF.